What follows are 16 T cell receptor beta chains derived from one specimen sequenced in a study of PD-1 blockade in classical Hodgkin lymphoma. Sample time point: cycle 4 day 1 (C4D1), after five to seven weeks of nivolumab. Exposure to brentuximab vedotin varied, and each patient had relapsed following autologous stem cell transplantation. Magnetic negative selection was used to purify CD4+ T cells from thawed PBMCs. Using immunoSEQ multiplex PCR, the repertoire was profiled, and TCRdb retains in-frame clones only, with some absent. The sample shows about 13,000 clones, roughly 83% of them seen only once. The specimen was CD4+ T cells from blood, collected before the fourth cycle of nivolumab. The receptors derive from a human donor with classical Hodgkin lymphoma.

This chain uses TRBV7-9 with TRBJ2-5; 12 nucleotides line up with TRBD2. The CDR3 totals 16 residues. The germline V gene encodes CDR1 SEHNR and CDR2 FQNEAQ (reference sequence). Germline trimming cut 3 bases from V and 4 bases from J; bases unmatched to any gene: 6. CDR3 sequence: CASSFLPSGRGETQYF. The CDR3 bases are TGTGCCAGCAGCTTCTTGCCTAGCGGGAGGGGAGAGACCCAGTACTTC.

The chain links TRBV30 to TRBJ2-7, with no clear D. Per the germline V gene, CDR1 is GTSNPN and CDR2 is SVGIG (reference sequence). The germline V and J ends were trimmed by 3 bases and 4 bases, with 25 bases remaining between them. This CDR3 contains 17 residues. The CDR3: CAWSLPPRLVIIYEQYF. In nucleotides, the CDR3 is TGTGCCTGGAGCCTTCCCCCTCGACTGGTGATAATTTACGAGCAGTACTTC.

The chain links TRBV19 to TRBJ1-5, with 9 bases identical to TRBD1. The CDR3 length is 16 residues. V lost 5 bases to trimming and J lost 0 bases; unmatched junction nucleotides: 5. Germline V gene data show CDR1 as LNHDA and CDR2 as SQIVND (reference sequence). DNA of the CDR3: TGTGCCAGTAGTGACAGGGGGGCCTATAGCAATCAGCCCCAGCATTTT. Translating gives CASSDRGAYSNQPQHF.

This chain links TRBV2 with TRBJ1-2, with 9 bases matching TRBD1. Trimming took 1 base from V and 7 from J; bases not matched to a gene: 10. Germline CDR1 and CDR2: SNHLY and FYNNEI. The CDR3 runs to 16 residues. The CDR3 region has the DNA TGTGCCAGCAGTGAAGAGGGTCCGGGACAGGGAAGTGGCTACACCTTC. This gives the protein CASSEEGPGQGSGYTF.

The chain employs TRBV28 and TRBJ2-1; TRBD2 matches 11 bases. The CDR3 consists of 16 residues. The V and J ends lost 3 bases and 4 bases, in that order; junction bases with no gene match: 5. CDR1 and CDR2 from the germline V gene are MDHEN and SYDVKM. Here the CDR3 reads CASSLAGTSGYNEQFF. Here the CDR3 DNA reads TGTGCCAGCAGTTTGGCGGGGACTAGCGGTTACAATGAGCAGTTCTTC.

This chain uses TRBV28 with TRBJ1-1; a weak D match, TRBD1 (5 bases). Per germline, CDR1 MDHEN and CDR2 SYDVKM. This CDR3 has 15 amino acids. Trimming took 3 bases from V and 0 from J, leaving 11 bases between them. The CDR3 reads CASSFMRGVNTEAFF. CDR3 bases: TGTGCCAGCAGTTTCATGCGGGGGGTGAACACTGAAGCTTTCTTT.

This chain joins TRBV7-9 and TRBJ2-7, with 8 bases matching TRBD2. After removal of 2 bases from V and 3 bases from J, the junction contained 6 bases not matched to a gene. CDR1 is SEHNR, CDR2 FQNEAQ, per germline (reference sequence). This CDR3 spans 15 amino acids. In nucleotides, the CDR3 is TGTGCCAGCAGCTTACGGGGGAGCGGGGGCTACGAGCAGTACTTC. It encodes CASSLRGSGGYEQYF.

The V gene is TRBV5-1, the J gene TRBJ2-2; D is ambiguous. This CDR3 has 12 residues. Per the germline V gene, CDR1 is SGHRS and CDR2 is YFSETQ. Trimming took off 7 bases at V and 8 bases at J, with 12 bases between the two ends. The CDR3 coding sequence is TGCGCCAGCCTCGGACCCACGGGGGAGCTGTTTTTT. Translation gives CASLGPTGELFF.

The rearrangement joins TRBV10-3 to TRBJ2-5; a weak D match, TRBD2 (5 bases). This CDR3 region has 14 residues. Germline assignment: CDR1 ENHRY and CDR2 SYGVKD. V dropped 3 bases and J dropped 6 bases, with 14 bases sitting between them. The CDR3 region is CAISEGSGKKTQYF. In DNA form, the CDR3 reads TGTGCCATCAGTGAAGGGAGTGGTAAGAAGACCCAGTACTTC.

The J gene is TRBJ2-5, the V gene TRBV6-5; 11 bases match TRBD2. The J call may be in error: the DNA end matches TRBJ2-7 better. The CDR3 spans 16 residues. Germline V gives CDR1 MNHEY, CDR2 SVGAGI. The CDR3 DNA sequence: TGTGCCAGCAGTTCGTCCACTAGCGGGGGCTCCTACGAGCAGTACTTC. Protein product: CASSSSTSGGSYEQYF.

The CDR3 bases are TGTGCCAGCAGCTTTAGAGGACTAGCGGGGGGCTCCTACAATGAGCAGTTCTTC. Amino acids: CASSFRGLAGGSYNEQFF. The gene calls are TRBV7-2 and TRBJ2-1; 14 bases fit TRBD2. V trimming: 3 bases; J trimming: 0 bases; junction bases outside the gene matches: 4. The CDR3 is 18 residues long. Germline CDR1 reads SGHTA; CDR2 reads FQGNSA.

This chain links TRBV28 with TRBJ2-7, with D maybe TRBD1 (6 bases). CDR3 length: 14 amino acids. Trimming removed 6 bases from V and 5 bases from J, with 17 bases in between. Germline lookup yields CDR1 MDHEN and CDR2 SYDVKM. The CDR3: CASRDSGTPNEQYF. CDR3 in DNA: TGTGCCAGCAGAGACTCCGGGACACCCAACGAGCAGTACTTC.

The rearrangement links TRBV18 to TRBJ2-5; D is unresolved. The V end lost 0 bases, the J end lost 5 bases, and 10 bases lay between the germline ends. The germline gives CDR1 KGHSH, CDR2 LQKENI. The CDR3 length is 14 residues. CDR3 sequence reads: CASSPPEIRETQYF. The CDR3 DNA reads TGTGCCAGCTCACCACCTGAGATTAGGGAGACCCAGTACTTC.

The chain carries TRBV11-3 and TRBJ1-3; D call uncertain. V dropped 5 bases and J dropped 0 bases, with 23 bases sitting between them. The CDR3 contains 19 residues. Per the germline V gene, CDR1 is SGHNT and CDR2 is YENEEA. CDR3 coding DNA: TGTGCCAGCAGCGCAATTTTGGCTGCGGACTCCAACTCTGGAAACACCATATATTTT. As protein: CASSAILAADSNSGNTIYF. The full variable domain, its missing parts supplied by reference TRBV11-3 and TRBJ1-3, is EAGVVQSPRYKIIEKKQPVAFWCNPISGHNTLYWYLQNLGQGPELLIRYENEEAVDDSQLPKDRFSAERLKGVDSTLKIQPAELGDSAVYLCASSAILAADSNSGNTIYFGEGSWLTVV.

V and J are TRBV15 and TRBJ2-7; D possibly corresponds to TRBD2 (6 bases). Germline V gene lookup returns CDR1 LNHNV and CDR2 YYDKDF (reference sequence). Trimming took off 0 bases at V and 0 bases at J, with 6 bases between the two ends. The CDR3 is made up of 14 amino acids. CDR3 bases: TGTGCCACCAGCAGAGACGGGAGCTCCTACGAGCAGTACTTC. Encoded protein: CATSRDGSSYEQYF.

This clone was found once. The chain employs TRBV7-9 and TRBJ2-7; D is unclear. CDR3 length equals 15 residues. V was trimmed by 4 bases and J by 0 bases, leaving 13 bases between them. Germline V gives CDR1 SEHNR, CDR2 FQNEAQ (reference sequence). In nucleotides, the CDR3 is TGTGCCAGCAGCTACCCAGCGACGAACTCCTACGAGCAGTACTTC. Translating gives CASSYPATNSYEQYF.